The clone carrying this TCR beta chain was detected a few times. Original analysis: Nucleated cell counts were estimated from reference gene primer amplification. Sequenced by immunoSEQ multiplex PCR; TCRdb stores in-frame clones only, minus some. That table supplies the V and J calls and clone size; D and trimming were determined from the DNA. This table holds under 95,000 clones, 70% to 90% found once. This sample was taken from a study of blood T cell repertoires in COVID-19. In the study overall: COVID-19 samples, acute and convalescent, were from the United States, Italy and Spain. T cells, B-cell-depleted T cells, or PBMCs provided the cDNA or gDNA that served as material.

V trimming: 5 bases; J trimming: 3 bases; junction bases outside the gene matches: 11. Germline loops: CDR1 SEHNR, CDR2 FQNEAQ (reference sequence). CDR3 length equals 16 residues. The sequence came from a man aged 45-60 years with COVID-19, enrolled during active disease. The chain joins TRBV7-9 to TRBJ2-7; TRBD1 matches at 9 bases. The sample taken for sequencing was peripheral blood. The CDR3 reads CASSPRGQGSDYEQYF. The CDR3 DNA sequence: TGTGCCAGCAGCCCCAGGGGACAGGGAAGTGACTACGAGCAGTACTTC.